These 6 T cell receptor beta chains share one sample of origin, sequenced in a study of blood T cell repertoires in COVID-19. This table comes from immunoSEQ multiplex PCR, and its TCRdb copy is limited to in-frame clones, with some not included. Of approximately 230,000 clones in the sample, 88% were seen once. The specimen was peripheral blood. The receptors originated from an elderly man with acute or convalescent COVID-19.

The chain recombines TRBV29-1 with TRBJ2-1, with 12 bases identical to TRBD2. The CDR3 has 12 amino acids. Per germline, CDR1 SQVTM and CDR2 ANQGSEA. V shed 7 bases and J 9 bases; nucleotides not matched to a gene: 4. As DNA, the CDR3 is TGCAGCGCCCTAGCGGGAGGGGCTGAGCAGTTCTTC. Its translation is CSALAGGAEQFF.

The V and J genes are TRBV9 and TRBJ1-1; D is undetermined. The germline V gene encodes CDR1 SGDLS and CDR2 YYNGEE. The CDR3 totals 15 residues. The V end lost 4 bases, the J end lost 3 bases, and 16 bases lay between the germline ends. CDR3 amino acids: CASSFIRGPDTEAFF. The CDR3, as DNA: TGTGCCAGCAGCTTCATAAGAGGCCCGGACACTGAAGCTTTCTTT.

The V and J genes are TRBV19 and TRBJ1-2; possible D gene TRBD1, 5 bases. V lost 1 base and J lost 6, with 15 bases in between. CDR3 length equals 15 residues. Germline V lookup: CDR1 LNHDA, CDR2 SQIVND (reference sequence). The CDR3 loop reads CASSIVFGQGDGYTF. The CDR3 DNA follows: TGTGCCAGTAGTATAGTGTTTGGGCAGGGCGATGGCTACACCTTC.

V usage is TRBV5-4 and J usage is TRBJ2-7, with 10 bases fitting TRBD2. With V trimmed by 2 bases and J by 3 bases, 5 bases remained unmatched. The CDR3 consists of 15 residues. Germline V gene lookup returns CDR1 SGHNT and CDR2 YYREEE (reference sequence). The CDR3 DNA reads TGTGCCAGCAGCTTAGGACTAGCGGAGGACTACGAGCAGTACTTC. Amino acid sequence: CASSLGLAEDYEQYF.

The V gene is TRBV3-1 (or the pseudogene TRBV3-2), the J gene TRBJ1-4, with D possibly being TRBD1 (6 bases). V lost 1 base and J 8 bases, leaving 11 bases between the germline ends. This CDR3 has 14 amino acids. Per the germline V gene, CDR1 is LGHDT and CDR2 is YNNKEL (reference sequence). The CDR3 here is CASSQGRGREKLFF. The CDR3 nucleotides are TGTGCCAGCAGCCAAGGCAGGGGAAGAGAAAAACTGTTTTTT.

This rearrangement joins TRBV6-4 to TRBJ1-2; 8 nucleotides line up with TRBD1. The germline CDR1 and CDR2 sequences are MRHNA and SNTAGT. This CDR3 is 13 amino acids long. V was clipped by 5 bases and J by 4 bases; unmatched bases: 3. The CDR3 nucleotides are TGTGCCAGCAGTCCCGGGACAGGCTATGGCTACACCTTC. Translated: CASSPGTGYGYTF.